The rows below give T cell receptor beta chains drawn from one sample of a study of blood T cell repertoires in COVID-19. Repertoires were generated with immunoSEQ multiplex PCR, while TCRdb's copy carries only in-frame clones and drops some. This table holds under 70,000 clones, about 88% found once. Specimen: peripheral blood. The receptors were gathered from a woman between 55 and 75 years old with COVID-19, enrolled during active disease. CDR3s include the opening cysteine and the closing phenylalanine or tryptophan. D genes are given only for firm matches. The size of a clone is reported for some rows only, either as once, few or many, or as a class for expanded clones.

d_call,clone_size,v_call,j_call,cdr3_nt,cdr3_aa
.,.,TRBV27,TRBJ2-1,TGTGCCAGCAGGGAACACGGGGACAATGAGCAGTTCTTC,CASREHGDNEQFF
.,.,TRBV6-5,TRBJ1-3,TGTGCCACCTCGCGAGGAGGGGGAAACACCATATATTTT,CATSRGGGNTIYF
.,.,TRBV19,TRBJ2-1,TGTGCCAGTAGTGGGGCCCCCTCCTACAATGAGCAGTTCTTC,CASSGAPSYNEQFF
.,.,TRBV28,TRBJ2-6,TGTGCCACCAGGGGCCACTCTGGGGCCAACGTCCTGACTTTC,CATRGHSGANVLTF
TRBD2,.,TRBV28,TRBJ2-1,TGTGCCAGCAGTGTATTACTAGCGGGAGGGCCTGGATCCTACAATGAGCAGTTCTTC,CASSVLLAGGPGSYNEQFF
.,.,TRBV19,TRBJ1-5,TGTGCCAGTACCTACACAGGGAATAGCAATCAGCCCCAGCATTTT,CASTYTGNSNQPQHF
TRBD1,once,TRBV13,TRBJ1-3,TGTGCCAGCAGCTCCGGGACAGGTTGGGGCGGGAACACCATATATTTT,CASSSGTGWGGNTIYF
TRBD1,.,TRBV11-2,TRBJ1-2,TGTGCCAGCAGCTTAGAACCGACAGGGTCTTTTCATGGCTACACCTTC,CASSLEPTGSFHGYTF
TRBD2,.,TRBV6-6,TRBJ2-2,TGTGCCAGCAGCCGTAGCGGGGGGAAGAACACCGGGGAGCTGTTTTTT,CASSRSGGKNTGELFF
.,.,TRBV18,TRBJ2-1,TGTGCCAGCTCACCAGGTAGTAATCCTACGTTCTTC,CASSPGSNPTFF
.,.,TRBV5-6,TRBJ2-5,TGTGCCAGCAGCTTGGGACACCCGTACCAAGAGACCCAGTACTTC,CASSLGHPYQETQYF
.,.,TRBV19,TRBJ1-1,TGTGCCAGTAGTATAGTCCCCAATGCGGGCACTGAAGCTTTCTTT,CASSIVPNAGTEAFF
.,.,TRBV29-1,TRBJ1-1,TGCAGCGTTGAATTGGGGGGTGACGGAGCTTTCTTT,CSVELGGDGAFF
TRBD2,.,TRBV2,TRBJ2-7,TGTGCCAGCATTAGCGGGTCGTCCTACGAGCAGTACTTC,CASISGSSYEQYF
.,.,TRBV20-1,TRBJ2-1,TGCAGTGCTATTGACTCCTACTACAATGAGCAGTTCTTC,CSAIDSYYNEQFF
TRBD2,.,TRBV7-2,TRBJ2-4,TGTGCCAGCAGCTTAGGCGGTAGCGGGACTCCCAAAAACATTCAGTACTTC,CASSLGGSGTPKNIQYF
TRBD2,.,TRBV5-1,TRBJ2-7,TGCGCCAGCAGCTTGGGCTGGAAGACTAGCGCGTCCTACGAGCAGTACTTC,CASSLGWKTSASYEQYF
.,.,TRBV4-1,TRBJ1-3,TGCGCCAGCAGCCAAGGGGCAGCTGGAAACACCATATATTTT,CASSQGAAGNTIYF
TRBD2,.,TRBV9,TRBJ2-1,TGTGCCAGCAGCGTAGACATAGCGGGAGGTCTCAATGAGCAGTTCTTC,CASSVDIAGGLNEQFF
TRBD1,.,TRBV29-1,TRBJ1-1,TGCAGCGTCTTGGACAGGGCGAGAAACACTGAAGCTTTCTTT,CSVLDRARNTEAFF
TRBD2,once,TRBV4-3,TRBJ2-7,TGCGCCAGCAACCAGGTACTAGCGACCTACGAGCAGTACTTC,CASNQVLATYEQYF
.,.,TRBV2,TRBJ1-4,TGTGCCAGCAGTGACCAGGGTGAAAAACTGTTTTTT,CASSDQGEKLFF
TRBD1,.,TRBV6-2/TRBV6-3,TRBJ1-5,TGTGCCAGCAGTTCAACAGGGGCCCTCCATCAGCCCCAGCATTTT,CASSSTGALHQPQHF
TRBD1,.,TRBV19,TRBJ1-1,TGTGCCAGTACTAACCGCCAGGGGGCCCTCACTGAAGCTTTCTTT,CASTNRQGALTEAFF
.,few,TRBV18,TRBJ1-1,TGTGCCAGCTCACTACAGGGCAAAACTGAAGCTTTCTTT,CASSLQGKTEAFF
TRBD1,.,TRBV7-9,TRBJ1-2,TGTGCCAGCAGCACCCTCTCCCCACAGGGGATTAGCTATGGCTACACCTTC,CASSTLSPQGISYGYTF
.,.,TRBV5-1,TRBJ1-3,TGCGCCAGCAGCTTGGGAGCCAGGGCGTCTGGAAACACCATATATTTT,CASSLGARASGNTIYF
.,.,TRBV19,TRBJ2-2,TGTGCCAGTAGTATGGGACTGCGGACCGGGGAGCTGTTTTTT,CASSMGLRTGELFF
TRBD1,.,TRBV6-5,TRBJ1-3,TGTGCCAGCCTCCCCGGGACAGGGAATGGAAACACCATATATTTT,CASLPGTGNGNTIYF
.,.,TRBV7-9,TRBJ2-2,TGTGCCAGCAGCCCCTTCGCCGGGGAGCTGTTTTTT,CASSPFAGELFF
TRBD2,few,TRBV7-2,TRBJ2-1,TGTGCCAGCAGCTTCGTAGCGGGATCCTCCTACAATGAGCAGTTCTTC,CASSFVAGSSYNEQFF
TRBD1,.,TRBV5-4,TRBJ2-1,TGTGCCAGCAGCTTGGCGGTGTGGGGGACAGGACGATACAATGAGCAGTTCTTC,CASSLAVWGTGRYNEQFF
TRBD2,.,TRBV5-1,TRBJ2-3,TGCGCCAGCAGCTTGGGACAGGCAGGGACTAGCGCTCACACAGATACGCAGTATTTT,CASSLGQAGTSAHTDTQYF
.,.,TRBV5-1,TRBJ1-2,TGCGCCAGCGCCTCAGTCTATGGCTACACCTTC,CASASVYGYTF
TRBD2,.,TRBV7-9,TRBJ2-7,TGTGCCAGCAGCATCGGGACTACATATTACGAGCAGTACTTC,CASSIGTTYYEQYF
TRBD2,.,TRBV5-1,TRBJ2-2,TGCGCCAGCAACCTCTTGGGAGGGCAGGCCGGGGAGCTGTTTTTT,CASNLLGGQAGELFF
.,.,TRBV12-3/TRBV12-4,TRBJ1-1,TGTGCCAGCAGTCTCGGGGACACTGAAGCTTTCTTT,CASSLGDTEAFF
TRBD1,.,TRBV4-1,TRBJ2-5,TGCGCCAGCAGCCAACAGGGACAGCTCATAGAGACCCAGTACTTC,CASSQQGQLIETQYF
TRBD2,.,TRBV5-1,TRBJ2-7,TGCGCCAGCAGCCCGGACTGGACTAGCGGGGGGTACGAGCAGTACTTC,CASSPDWTSGGYEQYF
.,.,TRBV28,TRBJ1-2,TGTGCCAGCAGTCTAGGACTTAACTATGGCTACACCTTC,CASSLGLNYGYTF
TRBD2,.,TRBV6-1,TRBJ2-1,TGTGCCAGCAGTGAAGGGGGACTAGCGGGAGTTGAGCAGTTCTTC,CASSEGGLAGVEQFF
.,.,TRBV29-1,TRBJ1-2,TGCAGCGTTGCGCCGGACTTCTATGGCTACACCTTC,CSVAPDFYGYTF
TRBD2,.,TRBV9,TRBJ2-1,TGTGCCAGCAGCCAAATAGCGGGGGTTTTCTACAATGAGCAGTTCTTC,CASSQIAGVFYNEQFF
TRBD2,once,TRBV27,TRBJ2-7,TGTGCCAGCAGTCCCGTAGCGGGAGTAACCGAGCAGTACTTC,CASSPVAGVTEQYF
.,.,TRBV4-3,TRBJ2-1,TGCGCCAGCAGCCAAGAGGGCGAGCAGTTCTTC,CASSQEGEQFF
.,.,TRBV4-3,TRBJ2-2,TGCGCCAGCAGCCACCTTGCCGGGTCGTACACCGGGGAGCTGTTTTTT,CASSHLAGSYTGELFF
.,.,TRBV4-3,TRBJ2-4,TGCGCCAGCAGCCAAGTCGGACTGGACCGGCGGGCCAAAAACATTCAGTACTTC,CASSQVGLDRRAKNIQYF
TRBD1,.,TRBV10-3,TRBJ1-6,TGTGCCATCAGTAGGGACAGCTTAAACGAGGCCCTCCACTTT,CAISRDSLNEALHF
.,.,TRBV4-3,TRBJ1-5,TGCGCCAGCAGCCAAGACCACGGAGTCTCGGGGCAGCCCCAGCATTTT,CASSQDHGVSGQPQHF
.,once,TRBV19,TRBJ1-1,TGTGCCAGTAGTGGGGGAGGCACTGAAGCTTTCTTT,CASSGGGTEAFF
.,.,TRBV28,TRBJ1-2,TGTGCCAGCAGTTTAGACGGGGAGAGAGGCTACACCTTC,CASSLDGERGYTF
TRBD2,.,TRBV6-2/TRBV6-3,TRBJ2-5,TGTGCCAGCAGCCCGGGACTAGCGGGAGGAGGGGAGACCCAGTACTTC,CASSPGLAGGGETQYF
TRBD1,.,TRBV11-3,TRBJ2-7,TGTGCCAGCAGCTTAGAATGGACAGGCTCCTACGAGCAGTACTTC,CASSLEWTGSYEQYF